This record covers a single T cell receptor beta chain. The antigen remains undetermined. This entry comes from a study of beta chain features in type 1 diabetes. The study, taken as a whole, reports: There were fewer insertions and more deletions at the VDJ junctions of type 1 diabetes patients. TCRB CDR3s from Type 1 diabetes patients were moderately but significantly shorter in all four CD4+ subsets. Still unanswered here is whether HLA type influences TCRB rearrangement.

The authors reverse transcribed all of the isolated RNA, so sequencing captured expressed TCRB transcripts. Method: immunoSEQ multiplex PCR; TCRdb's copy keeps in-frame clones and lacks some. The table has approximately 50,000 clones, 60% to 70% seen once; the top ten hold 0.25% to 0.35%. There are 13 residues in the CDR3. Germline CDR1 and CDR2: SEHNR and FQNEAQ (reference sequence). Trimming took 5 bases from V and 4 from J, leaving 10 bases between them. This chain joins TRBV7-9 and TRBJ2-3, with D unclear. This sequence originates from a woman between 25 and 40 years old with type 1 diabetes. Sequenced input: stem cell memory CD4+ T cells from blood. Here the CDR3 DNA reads TGTGCCAGCAGCGCGAGTAGTGCAGATACGCAGTATTTT. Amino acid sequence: CASSASSADTQYF.